The 25 T cell receptor beta chains below were found in one sample sequenced in a study of Ad26.COV2.S vaccination and SARS-CoV-2 variants. As to treatment: some 20 received Ad26.COV2.S at low or high dose, single or two shots; 5 received placebo; per-sample allocation not given. Sample collection was performed on day 63 after the first vaccine or placebo injection. Only in-frame clones appear in the TCRdb table, and some are missing; sequencing was by immunoSEQ multiplex PCR. The data hold about 350,000 clones, with around 89% observed a single time. Sequences were derived from peripheral blood, sampled in a trial of Ad26.COV2.S vaccine versus placebo. These receptors all stem from a person aged 18-60 years who received the Ad26.COV2.S COVID-19 vaccine or a placebo.

The chain joins TRBV7-3 to TRBJ1-6; no firm D call. CDR1 is SGHTA and CDR2 is FQGTGA in the germline V gene. V was cut by 4 bases and J by 9 bases, with 10 bases left in between. The CDR3 contains 13 residues. CDR3 amino acids: CASSWKGGSPLHF. The DNA for the CDR3 is TGTGCCAGCAGCTGGAAAGGTGGTTCACCCCTCCACTTT.

This clone was detected only a few times. The CDR3 is CASSLSGFSSYEQYF. CDR3 DNA sequence: TGCGCCAGCAGCTTGAGTGGGTTTAGCTCCTACGAGCAGTACTTC. The V call is TRBV5-1, the J call TRBJ2-7; D call uncertain. Trimming removed 1 base from V and 0 bases from J, with 11 bases in between. The germline CDR1 and CDR2 sequences are SGHRS and YFSETQ. The CDR3 consists of 15 residues.

The rearrangement links TRBV27 to TRBJ2-1, with D tentatively TRBD2 (6 bases). CDR1 is MNHEY and CDR2 is SMNVEV in the germline V gene (reference sequence). The CDR3 extends over 15 amino acids. The ends were cut back, 5 bases at V and 6 bases at J, with 17 bases in the middle. The CDR3 sequence is CASSQPGLLANEQFF. CDR3 DNA: TGTGCCAGCAGTCAACCGGGACTCCTAGCCAATGAGCAGTTCTTC.

CDR3 sequence: CASSPPWGGGELFF. The DNA for the CDR3 is TGTGCCAGCAGCCCCCCGTGGGGCGGCGGGGAGCTGTTTTTT. The V gene is TRBV3-1 (or the pseudogene TRBV3-2), the J gene TRBJ2-2; the D gene is possibly TRBD1 (5 bases). The CDR3 totals 14 residues. The V gene lost 4 bases and the J gene lost 7 bases, with 13 bases spanning the gap. Germline CDR1 is LGHDT and CDR2 is YNNKEL (reference sequence).

The chain couples TRBV12-5 to TRBJ2-3; D remains ambiguous. CDR1 and CDR2 (germline): LGHNT, FRNRAP. V was pared by 5 bases and J by 0 bases, with 9 bases between. The CDR3 length is 14 residues. Here the CDR3 DNA reads TGTGCTAGTGGTACCGGACGGAGCACAGATACGCAGTATTTT. Amino acids: CASGTGRSTDTQYF.

A remark on this clone: The same CDR3 can be traced to other DNA sequences in this sample. The chain combines TRBV7-3 with TRBJ2-7, with D unresolved. V was trimmed by 5 bases and J by 1 base, leaving 9 bases between them. Germline-derived CDR1 and CDR2 are SGHTA and FQGTGA. The CDR3 contains 13 residues. Here the CDR3 reads CASSLPGSYEQYF. As DNA, the CDR3 is TGTGCCAGCAGCCTCCCAGGATCCTACGAGCAGTACTTC.

The chain uses TRBV3-1 (or the pseudogene TRBV3-2) and TRBJ2-7; D gene unclear. Germline V gene data show CDR1 as LGHDT and CDR2 as YNNKEL (reference sequence). The CDR3 runs to 14 residues. Trimming removed 10 bases from V and 0 bases from J, with 16 bases in between. In nucleotides, the CDR3 is TGTGCCACTCTCAACCTGTGGAGCTCCTACGAGCAGTACTTC. This encodes CATLNLWSSYEQYF.

The chain links TRBV19 to TRBJ1-3, with D tentatively TRBD1 (6 bases). V was shortened by 10 bases and J by 0 bases, with 7 bases between the two germline ends. Germline V CDR1 and CDR2: LNHDA, SQIVND (reference sequence). CDR3 length: 12 amino acids. The CDR3 nucleotides are TGTGCCACGGGGGCCTCTGGAAACACCATATATTTT. This translates into CATGASGNTIYF.

The CDR3 is CASTQGPAVGDKQYF. CDR3 sequence (DNA): TGTGCCAGCACCCAGGGCCCTGCGGTCGGGGATAAGCAGTACTTC. The rearrangement uses TRBV6-5 and TRBJ2-7; D might be TRBD1 or TRBD2, each matching 5 bases. Between the trimmed V and J ends, which lost 7 bases and 8 bases, there was a span of 24 bases. CDR3 length equals 15 residues. Germline V lookup: CDR1 MNHEY, CDR2 SVGAGI.

The chain recombines TRBV5-1 with TRBJ2-7; 8 nucleotides agree with TRBD2. The length of the CDR3 is 15 residues. CDR1 and CDR2 from the germline V gene are SGHRS and YFSETQ. Trimming took 2 bases from V and 5 from J; bases not matched to a gene: 9. CDR3 amino acids: CASSFDTAGGDEQYF. In DNA, the CDR3 is TGCGCCAGCAGCTTCGACACGGCCGGGGGGGACGAGCAGTACTTC.

The rearrangement links TRBV6-5 to TRBJ2-1; D gene ambiguous. V gave up 8 bases and J gave up 0 bases, with 11 bases separating them. Looked up from germline, CDR1 is MNHEY and CDR2 is SVGAGI. The length of the CDR3 is 14 residues. CDR3 amino acids: CASSTARSYNEQFF. CDR3 in DNA: TGTGCCAGCTCGACCGCCCGCTCCTACAATGAGCAGTTCTTC.

The CDR3 loop is CASSQVPGAGELFF. The CDR3 nucleotides are TGCGCCAGCAGCCAAGTCCCGGGCGCCGGGGAGCTGTTTTTT. V usage is TRBV4-3 and J usage is TRBJ2-2; D is unresolved. The CDR3 consists of 14 residues. Germline loops: CDR1 LGHNA, CDR2 YSLEER. The V end was cut by 1 base, the J end by 6 bases, with 9 bases between.

This clone showed up just a few times. The V call is TRBV7-2, the J call TRBJ1-6; D is perhaps TRBD1 (6 bases). Germline assignment: CDR1 SGHTA and CDR2 FQGNSA. This CDR3 region has 14 residues. With 4 bases removed from V and 10 bases from J, the gap between germline ends came to 14 bases. CDR3 in DNA: TGTGCCAGCAGCTATACAGGGACGGAATCACCCCTCCACTTT. Amino acid sequence: CASSYTGTESPLHF.

The chain combines TRBV20-1 with TRBJ1-5; D remains ambiguous. V was trimmed by 3 bases and J by 3 bases, leaving 9 bases between them. CDR3 length: 13 residues. Per the germline V gene, CDR1 is DFQATT and CDR2 is SNEGSKA (reference sequence). The CDR3 DNA sequence: TGCAGTGCTAGTTTTCAGTTCAATCAGCCCCAGCATTTT. Its protein is CSASFQFNQPQHF.

V usage is TRBV29-1 and J usage is TRBJ2-7, with D uncertain. Germline V lookup: CDR1 SQVTM, CDR2 ANQGSEA. V gave up 2 bases and J gave up 0 bases, with 5 bases separating them. CDR3 length equals 12 residues. The CDR3 is CSVESYSYEQYF. As DNA, the CDR3 is TGCAGCGTTGAAAGCTACTCCTACGAGCAGTACTTC.

V gene TRBV28 combines with J gene TRBJ1-4; TRBD1 agrees at 9 bases. This CDR3 is built from 16 residues. Germline CDR1 and CDR2: MDHEN and SYDVKM. Trimming took 3 bases from V and 2 from J; bases not matched to a gene: 4. The CDR3 reads CASSFRGTGTNEKLFF. Written as DNA, the CDR3 is TGTGCCAGCAGTTTTCGGGGGACAGGGACTAATGAAAAACTGTTTTTT.

This clone has just one count. This chain joins TRBV7-2 and TRBJ2-7, with 10 bases matching TRBD2. V dropped 5 bases and J dropped 3; count of bases not matched to a gene: 10. This CDR3 is built from 16 residues. Germline V CDR1 and CDR2: SGHTA, FQGNSA. The CDR3, as DNA: TGTGCCAGCAGCCCCACTAGCGGGAAGCCTGACTACGAGCAGTACTTC. Translation: CASSPTSGKPDYEQYF.

J is TRBJ1-6 and V is TRBV28; no reliable D call. Trimming took off 5 bases at V and 1 base at J, with 12 bases between the two ends. Looked up from germline, CDR1 is MDHEN and CDR2 is SYDVKM. The CDR3 length is 16 residues. The CDR3, as DNA: TGTGCCAGCAGTCTCCGCGGCCTATCCTATAATTCACCCCTCCACTTT. Its translation: CASSLRGLSYNSPLHF.

The count of this clone is one. The chain couples TRBV11-2 to TRBJ1-5; no definite D call. CDR3 size: 14 residues. Trimming took off 1 base at V and 5 bases at J, with 9 bases between the two ends. Germline CDR1 is SGHAT and CDR2 is FQNNGV. The CDR3 spells CASSLGRSYQPQHF. CDR3 DNA sequence: TGTGCCAGCAGCTTAGGGCGCAGTTATCAGCCCCAGCATTTT.

V usage is TRBV18 and J usage is TRBJ2-1; a weak D match, TRBD2 (6 bases). Germline CDR1 is KGHSH and CDR2 is LQKENI. Trimming left V 3 bases short and J 0 bases short, with 15 bases between. The CDR3 has 17 amino acids. The CDR3 protein is CASSPRSSGPSYNEQFF. The CDR3 DNA reads as TGTGCCAGCTCACCCAGGAGTAGCGGACCCTCCTACAATGAGCAGTTCTTC.

V is TRBV6-5 and J is TRBJ1-6; no firm D call. CDR1 and CDR2 (germline): MNHEY, SVGAGI. Trimming stripped 0 bases from V and 6 bases from J, with 6 bases between. CDR3 length: 14 amino acids. The CDR3 here is CASSYSGPNSPLHF. Written as DNA, the CDR3 is TGTGCCAGCAGTTACTCGGGCCCTAATTCACCCCTCCACTTT.

The chain is built from TRBV4-3 and TRBJ2-1; D is unresolved. Germline V gene sequence: CDR1 LGHNA, CDR2 YSLEER. Between the trimmed V and J ends, which lost 6 bases and 4 bases, there was a span of 19 bases. The CDR3 runs 16 residues. The CDR3 sequence is CASSAVYEASYNEQFF. In DNA form, the CDR3 reads TGCGCCAGCAGTGCAGTATACGAGGCTTCTTACAATGAGCAGTTCTTC.

The chain joins TRBV19 to TRBJ1-5; 8 nucleotides match TRBD1. The CDR3 runs 16 residues. CDR1 is LNHDA, CDR2 SQIVND, per germline (reference sequence). V lost 6 bases to trimming and J lost 2 bases; unmatched junction nucleotides: 9. CDR3 residues: CASRAGWGQGNQPQHF. The CDR3 coding sequence is TGTGCCAGTAGGGCAGGGTGGGGACAGGGCAATCAGCCCCAGCATTTT.

This chain joins TRBV5-4 and TRBJ1-1, with D unresolved. The germline gives CDR1 SGHNT, CDR2 YYREEE (reference sequence). The CDR3 spans 14 residues. Trimming shortened V by 3 bases and J by 1 base, and 10 bases separated the two germline ends. The DNA of the CDR3 is TGTGCCAGCAGCTCACCAGACCCGAACACTGAAGCTTTCTTT. Its protein is CASSSPDPNTEAFF.

This clone was counted only a few times. This rearrangement joins TRBV12-5 to TRBJ1-1, with TRBD1 matching over 8 bases. CDR1 LGHNT and CDR2 FRNRAP come from the germline V gene. V lost 2 bases, J lost 10 bases, and 12 bases stayed unmatched. The CDR3 sequence is 15 residues long. CDR3 protein: CASGLLTFRTGRAFF. CDR3 DNA sequence: TGTGCTAGTGGTTTGTTAACTTTCCGGACAGGGAGAGCTTTCTTT.